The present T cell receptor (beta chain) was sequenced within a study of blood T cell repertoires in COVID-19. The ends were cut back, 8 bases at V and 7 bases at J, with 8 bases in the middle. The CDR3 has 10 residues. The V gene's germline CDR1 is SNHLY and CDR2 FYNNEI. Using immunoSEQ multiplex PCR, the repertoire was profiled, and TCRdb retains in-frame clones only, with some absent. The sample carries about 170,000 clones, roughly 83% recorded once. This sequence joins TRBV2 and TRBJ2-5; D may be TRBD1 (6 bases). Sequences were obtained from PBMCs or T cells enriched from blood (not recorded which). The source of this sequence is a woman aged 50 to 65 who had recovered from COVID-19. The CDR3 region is CASGRGTQYF. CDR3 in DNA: TGTGCCAGCGGCAGGGGGACCCAGTACTTC.